The rows below give T cell receptor beta chains drawn from one sample of a study of shared clonotypes between healthy human individuals. TCRdb's table, derived via immunoSEQ multiplex PCR, lists solely in-frame clones and lacks some. The sample lists 2 million to 3 million clones; approximately 94% were seen once. The sample taken for sequencing was naive CD4+ T cells sorted from blood. These receptors were taken from a man aged 18 to 29 in good health. Each CDR3 is given with its conserved first and last residue. D genes are given only for firm matches. Clone size is shown for a subset of rows, as once, few, many or a class of expanded clone.

J: TRBJ2-3
V: TRBV9
size: once
D: TRBD2
CDR3: CASSVAIAGGMGTQYF
DNA: TGTGCCAGCAGCGTAGCGATAGCGGGGGGTATGGGTACGCAGTATTTT

J: TRBJ2-7
V: TRBV4-1
size: .
D: TRBD1
CDR3: CASSQKTGYYEQYF
DNA: TGCGCCAGCAGCCAAAAGACAGGGTACTACGAGCAGTACTTC

J: TRBJ2-5
V: TRBV5-1
size: .
D: .
CDR3: CASSLDGTSEETQYF
DNA: TGCGCCAGCAGCTTGGATGGGACATCTGAGGAGACCCAGTACTTC

J: TRBJ1-2
V: TRBV30
size: few
D: .
CDR3: CAWSLGGDYTF
DNA: TGTGCCTGGAGTTTGGGGGGAGACTACACCTTC

J: TRBJ1-1
V: TRBV10-3
size: .
D: .
CDR3: CAISESGTKMNTEAFF
DNA: TGTGCCATCAGTGAGTCAGGGACAAAGATGAACACTGAAGCTTTCTTT

J: TRBJ1-2
V: TRBV18
size: .
D: .
CDR3: CASSPGDFPWGYTF
DNA: TGTGCCAGCTCACCAGGGGACTTCCCTTGGGGCTACACCTTC

J: TRBJ2-1
V: TRBV4-1
size: .
D: TRBD2
CDR3: CASSQRLAGAYNEQFF
DNA: TGCGCCAGCAGCCAGCGACTAGCGGGAGCGTACAATGAGCAGTTCTTC

J: TRBJ1-1
V: TRBV25-1
size: .
D: .
CDR3: CASSDDKNTEAFF
DNA: TGTGCCAGCAGTGACGACAAGAACACTGAAGCTTTCTTT

J: TRBJ2-5
V: TRBV7-8
size: .
D: .
CDR3: CASSTGDAWTQYF
DNA: TGTGCCAGCAGCACCGGGGACGCCTGGACCCAGTACTTC

J: TRBJ1-2
V: TRBV18
size: .
D: TRBD1
CDR3: CASSPNTGDYGYTF
DNA: TGTGCCAGCTCACCCAACACAGGGGACTATGGCTACACCTTC

J: TRBJ2-1
V: TRBV7-2
size: .
D: .
CDR3: CARGDALGNEQFF
DNA: TGTGCCAGAGGGGACGCCTTAGGGAATGAGCAGTTCTTC

J: TRBJ2-6
V: TRBV5-1
size: .
D: .
CDR3: CASSLGVISGANVLTF
DNA: TGCGCCAGCAGCTTGGGGGTGATCTCTGGGGCCAACGTCCTGACTTTC

J: TRBJ2-5
V: TRBV5-4
size: .
D: .
CDR3: CASSPYQETQYF
DNA: TGTGCCAGCAGCCCGTACCAAGAGACCCAGTACTTC

J: TRBJ2-7
V: TRBV9
size: .
D: .
CDR3: CASSVGREVYEQYF
DNA: TGTGCCAGCAGCGTAGGCCGGGAAGTCTACGAGCAGTACTTC

J: TRBJ1-2
V: TRBV19
size: .
D: TRBD1
CDR3: CASNDGTVYGYTF
DNA: TGTGCCAGCAATGACGGGACAGTCTATGGCTACACCTTC

J: TRBJ2-7
V: TRBV2
size: .
D: TRBD1
CDR3: CASSGTGGEQYF
DNA: TGTGCCAGCAGTGGGACAGGAGGCGAGCAGTACTTC

J: TRBJ2-7
V: TRBV11-2
size: once
D: TRBD1
CDR3: CASSLYRGYEQYF
DNA: TGTGCCAGCAGCCTCTACAGGGGGTACGAGCAGTACTTC

J: TRBJ2-2
V: TRBV6-6
size: .
D: TRBD1
CDR3: CASSLPGGYTGELFF
DNA: TGTGCCAGCAGCCTCCCAGGGGGCTATACCGGGGAGCTGTTTTTT

J: TRBJ1-2
V: TRBV7-9
size: few
D: TRBD1
CDR3: CASGTDNYGYTF
DNA: TGTGCCTCAGGGACAGATAACTATGGCTACACCTTC

J: TRBJ2-7
V: TRBV18
size: once
D: .
CDR3: CASSADSYEQYF
DNA: TGTGCCAGCTCAGCGGACTCCTACGAGCAGTACTTC

J: TRBJ2-5
V: TRBV5-1
size: .
D: TRBD2
CDR3: CASSFGGTSGGKETQYF
DNA: TGCGCCAGCAGCTTCGGAGGGACTAGCGGGGGGAAAGAGACCCAGTACTTC

J: TRBJ2-1
V: TRBV4-1
size: .
D: TRBD1
CDR3: CASSQDQQGSSYNEQFF
DNA: TGCGCCAGCAGCCAAGATCAACAGGGGAGCTCCTACAATGAGCAGTTCTTC

J: TRBJ2-7
V: TRBV18
size: .
D: .
CDR3: CASSPQGPMNEQYF
DNA: TGTGCCAGCTCACCACAGGGGCCGATGAACGAGCAGTACTTC

J: TRBJ2-1
V: TRBV13
size: .
D: TRBD1
CDR3: CASSAPPRTGWNEQFF
DNA: TGTGCCAGCAGCGCCCCCCCGAGGACAGGTTGGAATGAGCAGTTCTTC

J: TRBJ2-7
V: TRBV5-1
size: .
D: TRBD2
CDR3: CASSSASSGSYEQYF
DNA: TGCGCCAGCAGCTCTGCCTCTAGCGGGAGCTACGAGCAGTACTTC

J: TRBJ1-3
V: TRBV19
size: .
D: .
CDR3: CASSPEVAPGNTIYF
DNA: TGTGCCAGTAGCCCGGAGGTGGCGCCTGGAAACACCATATATTTT

J: TRBJ2-1
V: TRBV28
size: .
D: TRBD1
CDR3: CASSTDRGWSNEQFF
DNA: TGTGCCAGCAGCACGGACAGGGGATGGTCGAATGAGCAGTTCTTC

J: TRBJ1-1
V: TRBV6-5
size: few
D: TRBD1
CDR3: CASRGGQKNTEAFF
DNA: TGTGCCAGCAGGGGGGGACAGAAGAACACTGAAGCTTTCTTT

J: TRBJ2-7
V: TRBV2
size: once
D: .
CDR3: CASRVYEQYF
DNA: TGTGCCAGCAGAGTCTACGAGCAGTACTTC

J: TRBJ1-3
V: TRBV7-9
size: few
D: TRBD1
CDR3: CAAGQGAGNTIYF
DNA: TGTGCCGCAGGACAGGGGGCTGGAAACACCATATATTTT

J: TRBJ1-1
V: TRBV30
size: .
D: TRBD1
CDR3: CAWTGQGFSAEAFF
DNA: TGTGCCTGGACGGGACAGGGGTTTTCGGCTGAAGCTTTCTTT

J: TRBJ2-7
V: TRBV5-4
size: .
D: TRBD2
CDR3: CASSLPGLAGASYEQYF
DNA: TGTGCCAGCAGCTTGCCGGGACTAGCGGGCGCTTCCTACGAGCAGTACTTC